This T cell receptor beta chain derives from a study of blood T cell repertoires in COVID-19. Overall study: Whether acute or convalescent, the COVID-19 samples came from the United States, Italy and Spain. T cells, B-cell-depleted T cells, or PBMCs supplied cDNA or gDNA.

As handled by the study authors: From reference gene primer amplification, estimates of nucleated cell counts were derived. Profiling relied on immunoSEQ multiplex PCR, and the TCRdb table lists in-frame clones only, not all of them. V and J calls and clone size come straight from that table; D and trimming were deduced from the DNA. The repertoire consists of a few hundred thousand clones, with roughly 86% occurring once and the leading ten covering over 7.5%. The CDR3 is made up of 17 amino acids. Germline V gene lookup returns CDR1 MNHEY and CDR2 SVGEGT. V dropped 5 bases and J dropped 5; count of bases not matched to a gene: 16.

This TCR was sampled from a middle-aged man who had recovered from COVID-19. The chain combines TRBV6-2 or TRBV6-3 with TRBJ2-7; 9 nucleotides agree with TRBD1. The sequenced sample consisted of peripheral blood. The CDR3 spells CASSQALGQGSFHEQYF. CDR3 nucleotides: TGTGCCAGCAGTCAAGCCCTGGGACAGGGATCGTTCCACGAGCAGTACTTC.